The 26 T cell receptor beta chains given below trace back to one sample, sequenced in a study of long-term antiretroviral therapy in people with HIV. The run of the v3.0 immunoSEQ assay was at survey level. Measured with immunoSEQ multiplex PCR; TCRdb has only the in-frame clones, and not every one. The sample yields tens of thousands of clones, 76% seen once. Sequencing was performed on unsorted PBMCs, taken 0.5 years after starting antiretroviral therapy. All receptors come from a woman aged 40 to 49 with HIV.

This clone was detected only once. V gene TRBV19 combines with J gene TRBJ2-1; 10 nucleotides line up with TRBD1. Germline V gives CDR1 LNHDA, CDR2 SQIVND (reference sequence). V was pared by 4 bases and J by 7 bases, with 4 bases of the junction left unmatched. The CDR3 extends over 14 amino acids. CDR3 sequence: CASSTGQGLNEQFF. CDR3 sequence (DNA): TGTGCCAGTAGTACGGGACAGGGGCTGAATGAGCAGTTCTTC.

The gene calls are TRBV27 and TRBJ1-5, with D maybe TRBD1 (5 bases). The CDR3 length is 14 residues. Germline values: CDR1 MNHEY, CDR2 SMNVEV (reference sequence). V lost 3 bases and J 7 bases, leaving 13 bases between the germline ends. DNA for the CDR3: TGTGCCAGCAGTTTGGCGGGGGTAGGACAGCCCCAGCATTTT. Its protein is CASSLAGVGQPQHF.

The chain carries TRBV7-9 and TRBJ2-3; 9 bases agree with TRBD1. CDR1 and CDR2 (germline): SEHNR, FQNEAQ (reference sequence). The V and J ends lost 1 base and 4 bases, in that order; junction bases with no gene match: 6. The length of the CDR3 is 16 residues. This chain's CDR3 is CASSLGGTGWADTQYF. In DNA, the CDR3 is TGTGCCAGCAGCTTAGGCGGGACAGGGTGGGCAGATACGCAGTATTTT.

The chain links TRBV5-6 to TRBJ2-5; 7 nucleotides line up with TRBD1. After removal of 4 bases from V and 2 bases from J, the junction contained 8 bases not matched to a gene. CDR3 length equals 15 residues. The germline CDR1 and CDR2 sequences are SGHDT and YYEEEE. The CDR3: CASSPRETGQETQYF. CDR3 DNA: TGTGCCAGCAGCCCCCGAGAGACAGGGCAAGAGACCCAGTACTTC.

The table lists this clone with a few counts. The chain joins TRBV19 to TRBJ1-6; possibly TRBD1 for D (5 bases). Germline loops: CDR1 LNHDA, CDR2 SQIVND (reference sequence). The length of the CDR3 is 15 residues. V lost 5 bases, J lost 4 bases, and 12 bases lay in between. In DNA form, the CDR3 reads TGTGCCAGTAGTTCCCCGGAGGGGTATAATTCACCCCTCCACTTT. Protein product: CASSSPEGYNSPLHF.

This chain joins TRBV5-3 and TRBJ1-1, with D uncertain. TRBV5-3 is assigned to the ORF class and has an uncertain function. The CDR3 extends over 14 amino acids. Trimming stripped 0 bases from V and 2 bases from J, with 8 bases between. CDR3 amino acids: CARSLAPDNTEAFF. In DNA form, the CDR3 reads TGTGCCAGAAGCTTGGCCCCAGATAACACTGAAGCTTTCTTT.

Only a few counts were recorded for this clone. The CDR3 DNA is TGTGCCAGCAGCTCGATTGGGACAGGGGGTGGCTACACCTTC. This sequence encodes CASSSIGTGGGYTF. The V call is TRBV11-2, the J call TRBJ1-2, with 11 bases matching TRBD1. The ends lost 4 bases at V and 7 bases at J; junction bases unmatched: 5. This CDR3 is built from 14 residues. Germline loops: CDR1 SGHAT, CDR2 FQNNGV.

The V gene is TRBV11-3, the J gene TRBJ2-7; D remains ambiguous. Germline-derived CDR1 and CDR2 are SGHNT and YENEEA. The CDR3 contains 14 residues. V dropped 0 bases and J dropped 7 bases, with 13 bases sitting between them. CDR3 DNA sequence: TGTGCCAGCAGCTTAGATTCCAAGGCCAAGGAGCAGTACTTC. This encodes CASSLDSKAKEQYF.

Turning to this clone: This sample includes further DNA sequences coding for the same CDR3. The CDR3 reads CASSPPRISGANVLTF. DNA for the CDR3: TGTGCCAGCTCACCACCTCGAATCTCTGGGGCCAACGTCCTGACTTTC. The chain links TRBV18 to TRBJ2-6, with unresolved D. This CDR3 spans 16 amino acids. V dropped 0 bases and J dropped 0 bases, with 6 bases sitting between them. The germline V gene encodes CDR1 KGHSH and CDR2 LQKENI.

This clone was recorded only once. The chain joins TRBV30 to TRBJ1-1; maybe TRBD1 (6 bases). The CDR3 spans 11 residues. Trimming removed 0 bases from V and 8 bases from J, with 7 bases in between. Germline CDR1 GTSNPN, CDR2 SVGIG (reference sequence). CDR3 bases: TGTGCCTGGAGTGTAGGACAGGAAGCTTTCTTT. Amino acid sequence: CAWSVGQEAFF.

This chain joins TRBV27 and TRBJ1-6, with 7 nucleotides matching TRBD1. The CDR3 extends over 16 amino acids. Germline V CDR1 and CDR2: MNHEY, SMNVEV (reference sequence). Trimming removed 11 bases from V and 5 bases from J; junction bases left unmatched: 15. The CDR3 DNA sequence: TGTGCCGGCCAAGAGGTGAGGACAGGTAATAATTCACCCCTCCACTTT. Its protein product is CAGQEVRTGNNSPLHF.

This chain connects TRBV19 to TRBJ2-7, with D perhaps TRBD1 (6 bases). Looked up from germline, CDR1 is LNHDA and CDR2 is SQIVND (reference sequence). The CDR3 covers 13 residues. The V and J ends lost 3 bases and 6 bases respectively, with 12 bases between them. The DNA for the CDR3 is TGTGCCAGTAGTATCAACCACAGGGTCGAGCAGTACTTC. It translates to CASSINHRVEQYF.

The chain combines TRBV5-4 with TRBJ2-7, with D uncertain. Trimming took 2 bases from V and 6 from J, leaving 6 bases between them. Germline assignment: CDR1 SGHNT and CDR2 YYREEE (reference sequence). The CDR3 sequence is 11 residues long. CDR3 residues: CASSLGREQYF. The DNA for the CDR3 is TGTGCCAGCAGCTTAGGACGCGAGCAGTACTTC.

This chain connects TRBV19 to TRBJ1-2, with D uncertain. This CDR3 is 16 amino acids long. The V and J ends lost 6 bases and 8 bases respectively, with 25 bases between them. CDR1 is LNHDA and CDR2 is SQIVND in the germline V gene (reference sequence). The CDR3 protein is CASSLGLVSSPGGYTF. The CDR3 DNA sequence: TGTGCCAGTAGCTTAGGCCTGGTTTCGAGTCCTGGGGGCTACACCTTC.

This clone was seen only a few times. The gene calls are TRBV5-4 and TRBJ1-2; D might be TRBD1 (5 bases). There are 15 residues in the CDR3. V dropped 3 bases and J dropped 0 bases, with 12 bases sitting between them. Germline V gene sequence: CDR1 SGHNT, CDR2 YYREEE (reference sequence). CDR3 loop: CASSSGGAANYGYTF. DNA of the CDR3: TGTGCCAGCAGCTCTGGTGGGGCCGCTAACTATGGCTACACCTTC.

A few counts support this clone. This rearrangement joins TRBV4-2 to TRBJ1-5; D is undetermined. CDR3 length: 16 amino acids. V was trimmed by 0 bases and J by 0 bases, leaving 9 bases between them. CDR1 and CDR2 (germline): LGHNA, YNFKEQ. The chain's CDR3 is CASSQDLQISNQPQHF. Here the CDR3 DNA reads TGTGCCAGCAGCCAAGATCTACAGATTAGCAATCAGCCCCAGCATTTT.

The chain employs TRBV5-1 and TRBJ2-3; D possibly corresponds to TRBD1 (6 bases). Germline lookup yields CDR1 SGHRS and CDR2 YFSETQ. The CDR3 extends over 16 amino acids. V shed 4 bases and J shed 3 bases, with 18 bases lying between them. CDR3 nucleotides: TGCGCCAGCAGCACGCCCCAGGGGTTGGGTACAGATACGCAGTATTTT. Translated: CASSTPQGLGTDTQYF.

This rearrangement joins TRBV27 to TRBJ2-7, with 7 bases lining up with TRBD2. The germline CDR1 and CDR2 sequences are MNHEY and SMNVEV (reference sequence). This CDR3 is built from 17 residues. The V gene end was trimmed by 3 bases and the J gene end by 0 bases; junction bases not matched to a gene: 11. CDR3 residues: CASSFKRGVYSSYEQYF. The CDR3 DNA is TGTGCCAGCAGTTTCAAACGGGGGGTCTACAGCTCCTACGAGCAGTACTTC.

The chain carries TRBV5-6 and TRBJ2-6; possible D gene TRBD2, 6 bases. The CDR3 has 14 residues. The germline V gene encodes CDR1 SGHDT and CDR2 YYEEEE. V was cut by 4 bases and J by 4 bases, with 9 bases left in between. This CDR3 is CASSPRGGANVLTF. The DNA for the CDR3 is TGTGCCAGCAGCCCCCGGGGGGGGGCCAACGTCCTGACTTTC.

The CDR3 nucleotides are TGCAGCGCTAGACATGGAAACACCATATATTTT. It translates to CSARHGNTIYF. The V gene is TRBV29-1, the J gene TRBJ1-3; D call uncertain. Germline CDR1 is SQVTM and CDR2 is ANQGSEA. Trimming pared 7 bases from V and 3 bases from J, leaving 7 bases between. CDR3 length: 11 residues.

This chain links TRBV2 with TRBJ1-2, with 12 bases matching TRBD1. The CDR3 loop spans 16 amino acids. Germline V lookup: CDR1 SNHLY, CDR2 FYNNEI. The V and J ends lost 2 bases and 7 bases, in that order; junction bases with no gene match: 8. As DNA, the CDR3 is TGTGCCAGCAGTGAACATGGGGGGACAGGGGGCGGTGGCTACACCTTC. Translating gives CASSEHGGTGGGGYTF.

V gene TRBV28 combines with J gene TRBJ1-2; D is perhaps TRBD1 (6 bases). Trimming pared 7 bases from V and 5 bases from J, leaving 14 bases between. The CDR3 length is 13 residues. The germline V gene encodes CDR1 MDHEN and CDR2 SYDVKM. The CDR3 loop reads CASNKDSPYGYTF. The CDR3 DNA sequence: TGTGCCAGCAATAAGGACAGCCCTTATGGCTACACCTTC.

This clone was counted once. The gene calls are TRBV7-2 and TRBJ2-3, with D unresolved. CDR1 is SGHTA and CDR2 is FQGNSA in the germline V gene. The CDR3 has 12 amino acids. Deletions cut 5 bases from V and 6 bases from J, with 9 bases between. CDR3 region: CASSPYLDTQYF. The CDR3 coding sequence is TGTGCCAGCAGCCCCTACTTGGATACGCAGTATTTT.

This chain uses TRBV5-1 with TRBJ2-3; 9 positions match TRBD2. The CDR3 extends over 15 amino acids. CDR1 and CDR2 from the germline V gene are SGHRS and YFSETQ. V shed 5 bases, J shed 2 bases, and the junction held 6 bases outside the gene matches. The CDR3, as DNA: TGCGCCAGCAGAGGTAGCGGGGGAATCACAGATACGCAGTATTTT. Translation gives CASRGSGGITDTQYF.

In its sample, this clone was seen a few times. The chain employs TRBV19 and TRBJ2-2; a possible D gene is TRBD2 (5 bases). Germline V CDR1 and CDR2: LNHDA, SQIVND (reference sequence). Trimming left V 10 bases short and J 7 bases short, with 22 bases between. CDR3 length: 15 residues. The CDR3 loop is CATCKGPGEGGELFF. In nucleotides, the CDR3 is TGTGCCACTTGCAAAGGGCCTGGAGAGGGCGGGGAGCTGTTTTTT. Together with reference TRBV19 and TRBJ2-2, the CDR3 gives the full variable domain: DGGITQSPKYLFRKEGQNVTLSCEQNLNHDAMYWYRQDPGQGLRLIYYSQIVNDFQKGDIAEGYSVSREKKESFPLTVTSAQKNPTAFYLCATCKGPGEGGELFFGEGSRLTVL.

The chain joins TRBV5-4 to TRBJ2-3; 14 bases are shared with TRBD2. This CDR3 has 17 residues. Looked up from germline, CDR1 is SGHNT and CDR2 is YYREEE (reference sequence). V shed 4 bases, J shed 6 bases, and the junction held 10 bases outside the gene matches. CDR3 loop: CASSPTGTSGGWDTQYF. The CDR3 nucleotides read TGTGCCAGCAGCCCTACCGGGACTAGCGGGGGTTGGGATACGCAGTATTTT.